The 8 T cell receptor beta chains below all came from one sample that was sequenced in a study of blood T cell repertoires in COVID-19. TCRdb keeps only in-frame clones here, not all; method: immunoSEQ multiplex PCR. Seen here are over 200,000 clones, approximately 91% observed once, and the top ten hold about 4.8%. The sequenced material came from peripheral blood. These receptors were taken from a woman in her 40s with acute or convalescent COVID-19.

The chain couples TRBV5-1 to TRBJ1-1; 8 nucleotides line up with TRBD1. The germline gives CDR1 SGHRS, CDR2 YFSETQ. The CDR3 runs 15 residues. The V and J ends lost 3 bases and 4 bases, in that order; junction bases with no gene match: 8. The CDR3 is CASSSQGAMSTEAFF. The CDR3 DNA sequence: TGCGCCAGCAGCTCTCAGGGGGCAATGAGCACTGAAGCTTTCTTT. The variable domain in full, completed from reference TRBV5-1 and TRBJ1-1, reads KAGVTQTPRYLIKTRGQQVTLSCSPISGHRSVSWYQQTPGQGLQFLFEYFSETQRNKGNFPGRFSGRQFSNSRSEMNVSTLELGDSALYLCASSSQGAMSTEAFFGQGTRLTVV.

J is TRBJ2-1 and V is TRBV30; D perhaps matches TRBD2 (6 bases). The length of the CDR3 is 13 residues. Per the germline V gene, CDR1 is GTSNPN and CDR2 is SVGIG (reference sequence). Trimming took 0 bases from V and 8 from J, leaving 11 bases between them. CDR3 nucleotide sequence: TGTGCCTGGAGTGTAGGAGGGGAGGATGAGCAGTTCTTC. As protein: CAWSVGGEDEQFF.

CDR3 DNA sequence: TGTGCCAGCAGTCGACCGGGACGGGAGCAGGGGCAGTACGTC. This codes for CASSRPGREQGQYV. The V gene is TRBV5-8, the J gene TRBJ2-7; D possibly corresponds to TRBD2 (6 bases). The V gene's germline CDR1 is SGHTS and CDR2 YDEGEE. The length of the CDR3 is 14 residues. The V end lost 5 bases, the J end lost 9 bases, and 21 bases lay between the germline ends.

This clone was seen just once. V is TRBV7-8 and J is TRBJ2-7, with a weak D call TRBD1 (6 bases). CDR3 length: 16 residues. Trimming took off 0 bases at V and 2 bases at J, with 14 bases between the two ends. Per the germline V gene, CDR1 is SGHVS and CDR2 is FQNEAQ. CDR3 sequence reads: CASSLAGLDRPYEQYV. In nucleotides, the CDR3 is TGTGCCAGCAGCTTAGCGGGCCTGGACAGACCCTACGAGCAGTACGTC.

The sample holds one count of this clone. The CDR3, as DNA: TGTGCCAGCAGCTTTCTAAGGCCGGGGACTCTACGAACAGATACGCAGTATTTT. This codes for CASSFLRPGTLRTDTQYF. This chain joins TRBV5-4 and TRBJ2-3, with D tentatively TRBD2 (6 bases). This CDR3 has 18 residues. Germline CDR1 is SGHNT and CDR2 is YYREEE (reference sequence). Trimming took off 2 bases at V and 3 bases at J, with 22 bases between the two ends.

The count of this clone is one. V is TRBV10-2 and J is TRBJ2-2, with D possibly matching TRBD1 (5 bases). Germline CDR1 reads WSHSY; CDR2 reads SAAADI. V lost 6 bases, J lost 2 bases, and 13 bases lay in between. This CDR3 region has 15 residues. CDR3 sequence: CASRMTETNTGELFF. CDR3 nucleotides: TGCGCCAGCAGAATGACAGAGACCAACACCGGGGAGCTGTTTTTT.

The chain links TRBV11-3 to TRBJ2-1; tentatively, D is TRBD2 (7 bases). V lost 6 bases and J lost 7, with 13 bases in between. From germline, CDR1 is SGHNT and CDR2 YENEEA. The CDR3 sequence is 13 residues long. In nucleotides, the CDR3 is TGTGCCAGCAGTGGGGGGGCTATGAATGAGCAGTTCTTC. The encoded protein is CASSGGAMNEQFF.

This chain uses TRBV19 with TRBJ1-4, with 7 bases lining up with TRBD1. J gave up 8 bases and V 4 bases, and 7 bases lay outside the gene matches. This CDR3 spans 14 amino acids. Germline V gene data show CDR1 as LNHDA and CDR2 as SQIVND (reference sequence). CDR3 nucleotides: TGTGCCAGTAGTACCCGGGACAGTCGGGAAAAACTGTTTTTT. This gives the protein CASSTRDSREKLFF.